This TCR beta chain stems from a study of blood T cell repertoires in COVID-19. Study context: COVID-19 samples, acute and convalescent, were from the United States, Italy and Spain. PBMCs, B-cell-depleted T cells, or T cells were the source of the cDNA or gDNA that made up the material.

In the original processing: How many nucleated cells were present was estimated from reference gene primer amplification. Sequenced by immunoSEQ multiplex PCR; TCRdb stores in-frame clones only, minus some. V, J and clone size were drawn from that table, and D and trimming were deduced from the DNA. The repertoire holds 200,000 or so clones, with approximately 87% as singletons. This clone was seen a few times. Sequencing was carried out using peripheral blood. The sequence derives from a woman in her 70s with acute or convalescent COVID-19.

CDR3 DNA: TGTGCCAGCAGCAGTGACGCGGGACTGAACACTGAAGCTTTCTTT. It specifies CASSSDAGLNTEAFF. The chain is built from TRBV5-6 and TRBJ1-1; tentative D call: TRBD1 (5 bases). Trimming stripped 4 bases from V and 0 bases from J, with 13 bases between. Germline V lookup: CDR1 SGHDT, CDR2 YYEEEE. This CDR3 is built from 15 residues.